These T cell receptor beta chains were read from a single sample in a study of T-cell reconstitution after alpha-beta-depleted transplantation in children. TCRdb ran MiXCR on the PCR reads and lists one entry per CDR3 protein. This repertoire shows about 210,000 distinct CDR3 sequences, more than 15% found once; its top ten account for about two fifths. The sequences come from PBMCs, mostly from graft donor cells, collected 360 days after TCRalphabeta/CD19-depleted stem cell transplant. The source of these receptors is a male patient aged 2 to 10 who had a stem cell transplant for acute lymphoblastic leukemia, so the T cells may come from the graft donor. The CDR3 runs from the conserved cysteine through the conserved F or W. D genes are given only for firm matches. Clone size, where shown, is once, few, many, or a class for clones that have expanded.

clone size	V gene	D gene	J gene	CDR3 protein	CDR3 DNA
many	TRBV7-2	TRBD1	TRBJ2-5	CASSRRDSYQETQYF	TGTGCCAGCAGTCGAAGGGACAGTTACCAAGAGACCCAGTACTTC
-	TRBV14	-	TRBJ1-4	CASSHNNSPEKLFF	TGTGCCAGCAGCCATAATAACAGCCCTGAAAAACTGTTTTTT
-	TRBV5-6	TRBD1	TRBJ2-1	CASSPRQGWWDNEQFF	TGTGCCAGCAGCCCCCGACAGGGTTGGTGGGACAATGAGCAGTTCTTC
-	TRBV12-3/TRBV12-4	-	TRBJ1-4	CATKGGGFNEKLFF	TGTGCCACCAAGGGGGGAGGTTTTAATGAAAAACTGTTTTTT
-	TRBV12-3/TRBV12-4	TRBD2	TRBJ2-1	CASSLFPSSGGDNEQFF	TGTGCCAGCAGTTTATTCCCCAGTAGCGGGGGGGACAATGAGCAGTTCTTC
few	TRBV18	-	TRBJ2-7	CASSPNGGSYEQYF	TGTGCCAGCTCACCGAACGGAGGCTCCTACGAGCAGTACTTC
-	TRBV12-3/TRBV12-4	TRBD2	TRBJ2-3	CASSPSPGLAATDTQYF	TGTGCCAGCAGCCCCTCGCCGGGACTAGCGGCGACAGATACGCAGTATTTT
-	TRBV27	-	TRBJ1-6	CASSFTGLAADRSPLHF	TGTGCCAGCAGTTTTACGGGATTGGCGGCGGATCGTTCACCCCTCCACTTT
few	TRBV4-2	-	TRBJ2-1	CASSQPRDEQFF	TGTGCCAGCAGCCAACCCCGGGATGAGCAGTTCTTC
few	TRBV20-1	-	TRBJ2-3	CSARDRIETDTQYF	TGCAGTGCAAGGGACCGGATAGAGACAGATACGCAGTATTTT
-	TRBV12-3/TRBV12-4	-	TRBJ2-5	CASSLGGRRKETQYF	TGTGCCAGCAGTTTGGGGGGACGACGGAAAGAGACCCAGTACTTC
-	TRBV12-3/TRBV12-4	TRBD2	TRBJ2-1	CASIGTSYRNEQFF	TGTGCCAGCATTGGGACTAGCTATCGTAATGAGCAGTTCTTC
-	TRBV6-2/TRBV6-3	-	TRBJ2-2	CASSYSTPTGELFF	TGTGCCAGCAGTTACTCGACTCCCACCGGGGAGCTGTTTTTT
-	TRBV29-1	-	TRBJ2-7	CSVETSRYEQYF	TGCAGCGTTGAAACTAGTCGGTACGAGCAGTACTTC
once	TRBV2	-	TRBJ2-3	CASIPHGPGDTQYF	TGTGCCAGCATCCCCCACGGTCCAGGAGATACGCAGTATTTT
-	TRBV6-1	-	TRBJ2-6	CASSAVTSGANVLTF	TGTGCCAGCAGTGCGGTAACCTCTGGGGCCAACGTCCTGACTTTC
once	TRBV7-9	TRBD1	TRBJ2-1	CASSLERTGRHEQFF	TGTGCCAGCAGCTTAGAAAGGACAGGGCGCCATGAGCAGTTCTTC
few	TRBV5-1	-	TRBJ2-3	CASSLGPVADTQYF	TGCGCCAGCAGCTTGGGTCCGGTCGCAGATACGCAGTATTTT
-	TRBV20-1	TRBD1	TRBJ1-1	CSAARDRGRTEAFF	TGCAGTGCAGCCCGGGACAGGGGAAGGACTGAAGCTTTCTTT
few	TRBV7-2	-	TRBJ2-1	CASSLVGIQQGEQFF	TGTGCCAGCAGCTTGGTCGGGATCCAGCAGGGTGAGCAGTTCTTC
few	TRBV12-3/TRBV12-4	-	TRBJ2-2	CASSFPAGELFF	TGTGCCAGCAGTTTTCCTGCCGGGGAGCTGTTTTTT
-	TRBV20-1	-	TRBJ2-2	CSARDWKRELFF	TGCAGTGCTAGAGATTGGAAGCGCGAGCTGTTTTTT
-	TRBV7-6	TRBD1	TRBJ1-1	CASSSQGVNTEAFF	TGTGCCAGCAGCTCACAGGGGGTGAACACTGAAGCTTTCTTT
-	TRBV6-2/TRBV6-3	-	TRBJ2-3	CASSPWALADTQYF	TGTGCCAGCAGTCCCTGGGCCTTGGCAGATACGCAGTATTTT